One and the same sample provided the 9 T cell receptor beta chains below, sequenced in a study of tumor and adjacent non-tumor tissue in lung cancer. Three rounds of nested PCR, following a modified ARM-PCR protocol, produced the TCRbeta library. TCRdb re-called the multiplex PCR reads with MiXCR, one entry per CDR3 protein. Of 200,000 or so distinct CDR3 sequences in the sample, 70% to 75% were seen once. This sample's RNA came from whole unsorted tissue. Input material: lung tumor tissue. All receptors derive from a man in his sixties with non-small cell lung cancer.

Concerning this clonotype: This sequence may be a read error, since a much larger clone differs from it by one base. This chain's CDR3 is CSTRSDRAATNEKLFF. The CDR3 nucleotides are TGCAGTACTAGATCGGACAGGGCCGCAACTAATGAAAAACTGTTTTTT. The chain couples TRBV20-1 to TRBJ1-4; TRBD1 agrees at 8 bases. Germline lookup yields CDR1 DFQATT and CDR2 SNEGSKA (reference sequence). CDR3 length equals 16 residues.

The chain recombines TRBV6-2 or TRBV6-3 with TRBJ2-7; D is possibly TRBD2 (5 bases). The germline gives CDR1 MNHEY, CDR2 SVGEGT. CDR3 length: 15 amino acids. Trimming took off 8 bases at V and 5 bases at J, with 22 bases between the two ends. Here the CDR3 reads CASVGKLVGVDEQYF. DNA of the CDR3: TGTGCCAGCGTCGGGAAACTAGTGGGAGTGGACGAGCAGTACTTC.

The table lists this clonotype with many counts. The V gene is TRBV12-3 or TRBV12-4, the J gene TRBJ2-5; D possibly corresponds to TRBD2 (6 bases). The CDR3 runs to 14 residues. With 4 bases removed from V and 13 bases from J, the gap between germline ends came to 22 bases. The CDR3 region is CASSSRDSGWGRYF. CDR3 bases: TGTGCCAGCAGTTCCCGGGACTCCGGTTGGGGCCGGTACTTC.

As for this clonotype: The junction shows a germline mismatch at one end, possibly a read error. V is TRBV4-2 and J is TRBJ2-5, with 14 bases fitting TRBD2. Germline CDR1 LGHNA, CDR2 YNFKEQ. This CDR3 spans 17 amino acids. The CDR3 bases are TGTACCAGCAGCCAGGGGACTAGCGGGGGCCTGGGGGAGCCCCAGTACTTC. This sequence encodes CTSSQGTSGGLGEPQYF.

On this clonotype: The CDR3 ends on some other residue instead of the conserved phenylalanine or tryptophan, so this is likely a read error. It is unclear where the CDR3 begins or ends on the DNA, so no DNA is shown, and the CDR3 is as TCRdb lists it. The gene calls are TRBV29-1 and TRBJ2-5; the DNA was not used to check the table's D call, TRBD1. The CDR3 totals 13 residues, both ends included. CDR1 and CDR2 from the germline V gene are SQVTM and ANQGSEA. CDR3 loop: CSALDTYQEAQYL.

This clonotype was recorded a few times. A read error may be the cause here, since a much bigger clone is one base away. J is TRBJ1-1 and V is TRBV29-1; 8 positions agree with TRBD1. There are 12 residues in the CDR3. Germline lookup yields CDR1 SQVTM and CDR2 ANQGSEA. The CDR3 DNA is TGCCGCGCTGGACAGGGAAAAACTGAAGCTTTCTTT. Amino acid sequence: CRAGQGKTEAFF.

Of note for this clonotype: This may be a read error, as it is one base from a much larger clone. The V and J genes are TRBV29-1 and TRBJ2-3; tentatively, D is TRBD2 (5 bases). The CDR3 runs to 11 residues. The V gene lost 6 bases and the J gene lost 2 bases, with 6 bases spanning the gap. Germline values: CDR1 SQVTM, CDR2 ANQGSEA. Here the CDR3 DNA reads TGCAGCGTGGAGGACACAGATACGCAGTATTTT. This gives the protein CSVEDTDTQYF.

Of note for this clonotype: Compared with germline, one end of the junction differs, possibly owing to a read error. The V and J genes are TRBV20-1 and TRBJ2-1; D gene uncertain. CDR3 length: 14 residues. Germline CDR1 is DFQATT and CDR2 is SNEGSKA (reference sequence). The CDR3 coding sequence is TGTAATGCAAAGAAGGTGTCGGGCTACAATGAGCAGTTCTTC. Its translation: CNAKKVSGYNEQFF.

The rearrangement joins TRBV29-1 to TRBJ1-5, with D unresolved. CDR1 is SQVTM and CDR2 is ANQGSEA in the germline V gene. The germline V and J ends were trimmed by 5 bases and 4 bases, with 9 bases remaining between them. The length of the CDR3 is 12 residues. CDR3 in amino acids: CSVHQANQPQHF. The CDR3 DNA is TGCAGCGTTCATCAGGCGAATCAGCCCCAGCATTTT.